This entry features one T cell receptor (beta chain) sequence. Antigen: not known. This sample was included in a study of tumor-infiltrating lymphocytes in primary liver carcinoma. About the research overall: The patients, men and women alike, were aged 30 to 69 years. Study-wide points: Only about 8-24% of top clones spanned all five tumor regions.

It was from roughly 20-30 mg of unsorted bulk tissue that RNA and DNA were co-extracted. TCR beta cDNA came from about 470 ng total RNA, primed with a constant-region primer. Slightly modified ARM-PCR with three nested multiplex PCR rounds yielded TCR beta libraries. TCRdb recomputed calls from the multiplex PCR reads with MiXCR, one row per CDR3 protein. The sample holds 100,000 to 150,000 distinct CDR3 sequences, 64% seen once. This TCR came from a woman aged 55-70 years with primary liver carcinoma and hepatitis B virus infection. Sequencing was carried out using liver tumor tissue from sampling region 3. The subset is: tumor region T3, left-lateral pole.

As DNA, the CDR3 is TGTGTCAGTAGCCTGGACAGGGAGGTAGATACGCAGTATTTT. This encodes CVSSLDREVDTQYF. The chain recombines TRBV11-2 with TRBJ2-3; TRBD1 agrees at 8 bases. Germline V lookup: CDR1 SGHAT, CDR2 FQNNGV. The CDR3 contains 14 residues.